This TCR beta chain was sequenced for a study of shared clonotypes between healthy human individuals. Germline CDR1 DFQATT, CDR2 SNEGSKA (reference sequence). CDR3 length: 11 amino acids. With 5 bases removed from V and 4 bases from J, the gap between germline ends came to 7 bases. Profiling relied on immunoSEQ multiplex PCR, and the TCRdb table lists in-frame clones only, not all of them. The sample holds 1.5 million to 1.9 million clones, around 98% seen once. Study-wide points: Non-shared clonotypes showed lower generation probabilities than clonotypes common to all four donors.

Details on this clone: Antigen unknown.

CD4+ cells were split into CD45RA+ naive and CD45RA-negative memory subsets. The sequence derives from a man aged 30 to 39 in good health. The chain couples TRBV20-1 to TRBJ2-3; D unresolved. Sample: naive CD4+ T cells sorted from blood. Described subset: CD45RA+ positively selected. The CDR3 region has the DNA TGCAGTGCTTTCCTTTCAGATACGCAGTATTTT. Translating it yields CSAFLSDTQYF.